The rows below give T cell receptor beta chains drawn from one sample of a study of blood T cell repertoires in COVID-19. Produced via immunoSEQ multiplex PCR; TCRdb's table is partial and in-frame only. The data contain approximately 260,000 clones, around 80% of them singletons. The material sequenced was PBMCs or T cells enriched from blood (not recorded which). The receptors were gathered from a man aged 25-45 years with acute COVID-19. Each CDR3 is given with its conserved first and last residue. Each record gives: D gene, clone size, J gene, V gene, CDR3 length, CDR3 DNA, CDR3 protein. D genes are given only for firm matches. Clone size appears in some rows only: once, few, many, or a class for an expanded clone.

d_gene: NA; abundance: NA; j_gene: TRBJ1-6; v_gene: TRBV18; len: 15; CDR3nt: TGTGCCAGCTCACGGGACAAGGGAGTTAATTCACCCCTCCACTTT; CDR3aa: CASSRDKGVNSPLHF
d_gene: NA; abundance: NA; j_gene: TRBJ1-1; v_gene: TRBV5-6; len: 11; CDR3nt: TGTGCCAGCATCCAGGGGACTGAAGCTTTCTTT; CDR3aa: CASIQGTEAFF
d_gene: NA; abundance: NA; j_gene: TRBJ2-1; v_gene: TRBV27; len: 14; CDR3nt: TGTGCCAGCAGCCACGACAGCATACTCAATGAGCAGTTCTTC; CDR3aa: CASSHDSILNEQFF
d_gene: TRBD1; abundance: NA; j_gene: TRBJ1-4; v_gene: TRBV5-6; len: 17; CDR3nt: TGTGCCAGCAGCCCCTCTTGGTCGACAGGGGGTAGGGAAAAACTGTTTTTT; CDR3aa: CASSPSWSTGGREKLFF
d_gene: TRBD2; abundance: once; j_gene: TRBJ2-3; v_gene: TRBV27; len: 15; CDR3nt: TGTGCCAGCAGTCCCATAGCGGGCCGCACAGATACGCAGTATTTT; CDR3aa: CASSPIAGRTDTQYF
d_gene: TRBD2; abundance: NA; j_gene: TRBJ2-1; v_gene: TRBV19; len: 16; CDR3nt: TGTGCCACTAATCCCGAGCGGGAGTTAACCTACAATGAGCAGTTCTTC; CDR3aa: CATNPERELTYNEQFF
d_gene: NA; abundance: NA; j_gene: TRBJ2-1; v_gene: TRBV5-1; len: 13; CDR3nt: TGCGCCAGCAGCTTGGCCCTCTACAATGAGCAGTTCTTC; CDR3aa: CASSLALYNEQFF
d_gene: NA; abundance: many; j_gene: TRBJ1-1; v_gene: TRBV6-1; len: 13; CDR3nt: TGTGCCAGCAGTGAAGCGCGGGGTTCTGAAGCTTTCTTT; CDR3aa: CASSEARGSEAFF
d_gene: NA; abundance: NA; j_gene: TRBJ1-5; v_gene: TRBV10-3; len: 15; CDR3nt: TGTGCCATCAGTGAGTCGACGCCAGGGGCCCAGCCCCAGCATTTT; CDR3aa: CAISESTPGAQPQHF
d_gene: NA; abundance: NA; j_gene: TRBJ1-2; v_gene: TRBV6-2/TRBV6-3; len: 14; CDR3nt: TGTGCCAGCATCCCTCGATGGGGGGGACGTGGCTACACCTTC; CDR3aa: CASIPRWGGRGYTF
d_gene: TRBD2; abundance: NA; j_gene: TRBJ2-3; v_gene: TRBV5-1; len: 15; CDR3nt: TGTGCCAGCAGGTTGACTAGCGGGACAACAGATACGCAGTATTTT; CDR3aa: CASRLTSGTTDTQYF
d_gene: NA; abundance: once; j_gene: TRBJ2-4; v_gene: TRBV6-6; len: 15; CDR3nt: TGTGCCACCACGGCGGGGCCTCTAGCCAAAAACATTCAGTACTTC; CDR3aa: CATTAGPLAKNIQYF
d_gene: NA; abundance: NA; j_gene: TRBJ1-3; v_gene: TRBV6-5; len: 14; CDR3nt: TGTGCCAGCAGTTACTCGTTCGGTGGAAACACCATATATTTT; CDR3aa: CASSYSFGGNTIYF
d_gene: NA; abundance: NA; j_gene: TRBJ2-1; v_gene: TRBV11-1; len: 14; CDR3nt: TGTGCCAGCAGCTGGCACAGGGAATACAATGAGCAGTTCTTC; CDR3aa: CASSWHREYNEQFF
d_gene: NA; abundance: NA; j_gene: TRBJ2-6; v_gene: TRBV19; len: 15; CDR3nt: TGTGCCAGCCGCACGCGGGCGCCCGGGGCCAACGTCCTGACTTTC; CDR3aa: CASRTRAPGANVLTF